Listed below are T cell receptor beta chains from one sample, sequenced in a study of T cell repertoires in cytomegalovirus infection. TCRdb processed the reads anew with MiXCR; each CDR3 protein has one entry. The sample comprises around 630,000 distinct CDR3 sequences, roughly 26% of which are singletons, and 6.5% to 10% rests with the top ten. The sequenced sample was CD8+ T cells from PBMCs. The receptors were gathered from a human donor in good health (CMV status not recorded). Some clones in this sample may be carry-over from other donors' samples. Each CDR3 is given with its conserved first and last residue. A D gene is named only where the DNA matches it firmly. Clone size is not always given. Where it is, it says once, few, many or a class for expanded clones.

J gene: TRBJ1-1
CDR3 length: 15
clone size: once
V gene: TRBV6-6
D gene: NA
CDR3 protein: CASSYGGRTGGEAFF
CDR3 DNA: TGTGCCAGCAGTTACGGCGGCAGAACGGGCGGTGAAGCTTTCTTT

J gene: TRBJ2-1
CDR3 length: 14
clone size: few
V gene: TRBV20-1
D gene: TRBD1
CDR3 protein: CSAVDRASYNEQFF
CDR3 DNA: TGCAGTGCTGTAGACAGGGCCTCCTACAATGAGCAGTTCTTC

J gene: TRBJ1-3
CDR3 length: 19
clone size: NA
V gene: TRBV5-5
D gene: TRBD1
CDR3 protein: CASSTRDSRDLVSGNTIYF
CDR3 DNA: TGTGCCAGCAGCACCCGGGACAGCCGAGACTTGGTCTCTGGAAACACCATATATTTT

J gene: TRBJ2-4
CDR3 length: 15
clone size: NA
V gene: TRBV20-1
D gene: TRBD1
CDR3 protein: CSAFAGPGQKNIQYF
CDR3 DNA: TGCAGTGCTTTTGCAGGACCGGGACAGAAAAACATTCAGTACTTC

J gene: TRBJ2-1
CDR3 length: 17
clone size: many
V gene: TRBV7-9
D gene: TRBD2
CDR3 protein: CASSPGTSGASYNEQFF
CDR3 DNA: TGTGCCAGCAGCCCGGGGACTAGCGGGGCATCCTACAATGAGCAGTTCTTC

J gene: TRBJ1-2
CDR3 length: 15
clone size: NA
V gene: TRBV20-1
D gene: NA
CDR3 protein: CSSPPSDTHNYGYTF
CDR3 DNA: TGCAGCTCCCCCCCCAGCGACACACATAACTATGGCTACACCTTC

J gene: TRBJ2-5
CDR3 length: 17
clone size: NA
V gene: TRBV6-6
D gene: NA
CDR3 protein: CASSYNPYGQAEETQYF
CDR3 DNA: TGTGCCAGCAGTTACAACCCTTACGGTCAGGCAGAAGAGACCCAGTACTTC

J gene: TRBJ2-7
CDR3 length: 15
clone size: NA
V gene: TRBV10-3
D gene: TRBD1
CDR3 protein: CAITTSGTGSHEQYF
CDR3 DNA: TGTGCCATCACCACCTCCGGGACAGGGTCCCACGAGCAGTACTTC

J gene: TRBJ2-1
CDR3 length: 13
clone size: NA
V gene: TRBV20-1
D gene: TRBD2
CDR3 protein: CSAVGRYGGEQFF
CDR3 DNA: TGCAGTGCTGTCGGGAGGTATGGGGGTGAGCAGTTCTTC

J gene: TRBJ2-1
CDR3 length: 12
clone size: NA
V gene: TRBV29-1
D gene: NA
CDR3 protein: CSVEESTWEQFF
CDR3 DNA: TGCAGCGTTGAAGAAAGTACATGGGAGCAGTTCTTC

J gene: TRBJ2-7
CDR3 length: 12
clone size: few
V gene: TRBV7-9
D gene: NA
CDR3 protein: CASTGNSYEQYF
CDR3 DNA: TGTGCCAGCACAGGGAACTCCTACGAGCAGTACTTC

J gene: TRBJ2-2
CDR3 length: 13
clone size: NA
V gene: TRBV29-1
D gene: NA
CDR3 protein: CSVEASNTGELVF
CDR3 DNA: TGCAGCGTTGAAGCTAGTAACACCGGGGAGCTGGTTTTT